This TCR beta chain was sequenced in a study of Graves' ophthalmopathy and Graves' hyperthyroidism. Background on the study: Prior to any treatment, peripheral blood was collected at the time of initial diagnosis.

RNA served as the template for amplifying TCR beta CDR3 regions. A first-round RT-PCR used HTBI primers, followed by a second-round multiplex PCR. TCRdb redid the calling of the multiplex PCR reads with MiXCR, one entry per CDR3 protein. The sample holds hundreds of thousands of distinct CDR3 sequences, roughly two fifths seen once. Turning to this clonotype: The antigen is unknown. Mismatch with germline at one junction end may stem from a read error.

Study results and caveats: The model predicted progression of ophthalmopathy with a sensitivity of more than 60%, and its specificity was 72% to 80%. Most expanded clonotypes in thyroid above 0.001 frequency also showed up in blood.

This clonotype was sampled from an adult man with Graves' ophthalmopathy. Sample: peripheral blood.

Here the CDR3 DNA reads TGTGCCAGCAGCTTAACGTTATTCAGGAACGATCAGTACTTC. It specifies CASSLTLFRNDQYF. The chain is built from TRBV7-2 and TRBJ2-7, with unresolved D. The length of the CDR3 is 14 residues. Germline assignment: CDR1 SGHTA and CDR2 FQGNSA.